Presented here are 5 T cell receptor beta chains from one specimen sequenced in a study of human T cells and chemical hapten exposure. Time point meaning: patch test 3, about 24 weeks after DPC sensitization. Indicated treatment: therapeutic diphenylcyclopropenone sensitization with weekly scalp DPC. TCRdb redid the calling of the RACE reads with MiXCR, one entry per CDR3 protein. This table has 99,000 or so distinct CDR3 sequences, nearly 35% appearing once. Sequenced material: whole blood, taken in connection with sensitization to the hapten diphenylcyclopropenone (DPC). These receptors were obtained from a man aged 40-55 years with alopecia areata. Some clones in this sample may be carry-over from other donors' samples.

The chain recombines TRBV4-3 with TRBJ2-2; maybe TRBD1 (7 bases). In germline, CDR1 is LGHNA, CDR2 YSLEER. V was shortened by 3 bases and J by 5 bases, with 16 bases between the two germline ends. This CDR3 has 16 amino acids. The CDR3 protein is CASSHPQTGRTGELFF. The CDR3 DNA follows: TGCGCCAGCAGCCATCCCCAGACAGGGAGGACCGGGGAGCTGTTTTTT.

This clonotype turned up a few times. The CDR3 protein is CAGAMSGKGYTF. CDR3 in DNA: TGTGCCGGCGCTATGAGTGGAAAAGGCTACACCTTC. This chain links TRBV12-3 or TRBV12-4 with TRBJ1-2; no firm D call. The CDR3 spans 12 residues. V lost 11 bases and J lost 8, with 18 bases in between.

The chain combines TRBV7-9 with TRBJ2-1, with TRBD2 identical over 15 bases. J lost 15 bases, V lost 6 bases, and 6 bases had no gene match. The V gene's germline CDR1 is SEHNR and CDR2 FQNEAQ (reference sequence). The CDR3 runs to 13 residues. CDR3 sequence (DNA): TGTGCCAGCAGAGGACTAGCGGGAGGGCCTCTGTTCTTC. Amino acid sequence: CASRGLAGGPLFF.

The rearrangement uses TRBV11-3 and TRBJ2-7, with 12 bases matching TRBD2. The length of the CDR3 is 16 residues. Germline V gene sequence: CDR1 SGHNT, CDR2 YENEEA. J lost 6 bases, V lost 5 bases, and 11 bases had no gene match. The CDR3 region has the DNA TGTGCCAGCAGCCCCAGGACTAGCGGGATGGGGCCCGAGCAGTACGTC. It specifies CASSPRTSGMGPEQYV.

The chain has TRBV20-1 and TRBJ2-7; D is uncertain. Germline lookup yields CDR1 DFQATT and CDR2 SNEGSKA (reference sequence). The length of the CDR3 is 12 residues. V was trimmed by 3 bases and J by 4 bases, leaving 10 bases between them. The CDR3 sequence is CSASTVLYEQYF. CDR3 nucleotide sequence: TGCAGTGCTAGTACCGTCCTATACGAGCAGTACTTC.